Listed below are T cell receptor beta chains from one sample, sequenced in a study of blood T cell repertoires in COVID-19. Sequenced by immunoSEQ multiplex PCR; TCRdb stores in-frame clones only, minus some. In the table there are about 170,000 clones, around 83% of which are singletons. Sequencing was carried out using peripheral blood. The source is a woman in her 70s who had recovered from COVID-19. CDR3s include the opening cysteine and the closing phenylalanine or tryptophan. A D gene is named only where the DNA matches it firmly. Clone size is not always given. Where it is, it says once, few, many or a class for expanded clones.

abundance,d_gene,v_gene,j_gene,CDR3nt,CDR3aa
-,TRBD2,TRBV5-1,TRBJ2-7,TGCGCCAGCAGCGCCGTAGCGGGAGGGCCCTCGTACGAGCAGTACTTC,CASSAVAGGPSYEQYF
-,TRBD2,TRBV5-1,TRBJ2-3,TGCGCCAGCACCTCACCCCGGGAGGGGGGAGATACGCAGTATTTT,CASTSPREGGDTQYF
-,TRBD2,TRBV6-7,TRBJ2-7,TGTGCCACCCGACTAGCGGGAGGGGGGCCCCTTTCCTACGAGCAGTACTTC,CATRLAGGGPLSYEQYF
few,-,TRBV7-3,TRBJ1-6,TGTGCCAGCAGCTTAAATGGGCGTTCACCCCTCCACTTT,CASSLNGRSPLHF
-,-,TRBV29-1,TRBJ1-2,TGCAGCACGAGTCCCAGGGTAGGCTATGGCTACACCTTC,CSTSPRVGYGYTF
few,-,TRBV27,TRBJ1-6,TGTGCCAGCAGTTTATGGGCCCCTGATGGGTCACCCCTCCACTTT,CASSLWAPDGSPLHF
once,TRBD1,TRBV5-6,TRBJ2-3,TGTGCCAGCAGCTTGACAGGGGCGGCAGATACGCAGTATTTT,CASSLTGAADTQYF
-,-,TRBV10-1,TRBJ1-4,TGCGCCAGGATGTGTCGGGGGGGTGGAAAACTGTTTTTT,CARMCRGGGKLFF
-,TRBD1,TRBV9,TRBJ1-2,TGTGCCAGCAGCGTAGATGAAACAGGGGTGAACTATGGCTACACCTTC,CASSVDETGVNYGYTF
-,-,TRBV7-2,TRBJ2-3,TGTGCCAGCAGCCCCCCGGGTGCAGATACGCAGTATTTT,CASSPPGADTQYF
-,-,TRBV2,TRBJ2-7,TGTGCCAGCAGCCCTGCGGTGGAGCAGTACTTC,CASSPAVEQYF
-,-,TRBV4-2,TRBJ1-2,TGTGCCAGCAGCCAAGTACAGGGCCGAAACTATGGCTACACCTTC,CASSQVQGRNYGYTF
-,-,TRBV16,TRBJ2-3,TGTGCCAGCAGCCACCAAGTGGGCCGGTCAGCGCAGTATTTT,CASSHQVGRSAQYF
-,-,TRBV4-1,TRBJ2-1,TGCGCCAGCAGCCGGGGGGCTAGCGGCTACAATGAGCAGTTCTTC,CASSRGASGYNEQFF
-,TRBD1,TRBV7-2,TRBJ1-4,TGTGCCAGCAGCTCCCGACAGGGGAGTGAAAAACTGTTTTTT,CASSSRQGSEKLFF
-,-,TRBV2,TRBJ2-2,TGTGCCAGCAAAAGTTTGGCCGGCAGGGTAAACACCGGGGAGCTGTTTTTT,CASKSLAGRVNTGELFF
-,TRBD2,TRBV11-2,TRBJ2-1,TGTGCCAGCAGCTTAGGACTAGCGGTCTGGAATGAGCAGTTCTTC,CASSLGLAVWNEQFF
-,-,TRBV7-2,TRBJ1-1,TGTGCCAGCAGTCGAGAAACAGAGAACACTGAAGCTTTCTTT,CASSRETENTEAFF
-,-,TRBV30,TRBJ1-2,TGTGCCTGGAGTCTTCAACAGGGCTATGGCTACACCTTC,CAWSLQQGYGYTF
-,-,TRBV19,TRBJ1-6,TGTGCCAGTAGTATTTCGGGGTCCGGTAATTCACCCCTCCACTTT,CASSISGSGNSPLHF
-,-,TRBV6-5,TRBJ1-3,TGTGCCAGCAGTTTCGACTCCAGTGGAAACACCATATATTTT,CASSFDSSGNTIYF
-,-,TRBV5-5,TRBJ2-7,TGTGCCAGCAGCTTGGGAGGGACCCGGGGGTCCTACGAGCAGTACTTC,CASSLGGTRGSYEQYF
-,-,TRBV5-4,TRBJ1-2,TGTGCCAGCAGCCCAGGGGCCCCACGAGCTAACTATGGCTACACCTTC,CASSPGAPRANYGYTF
-,TRBD1,TRBV5-5,TRBJ1-3,TGTGCCACCCGACAGGGCCCTGGAAACACCATATATTTT,CATRQGPGNTIYF